The source of this TCR beta chain is a study of T cells in Graves' hyperthyroidism and ophthalmopathy (dated by TCRdb to about 2019). For context, the study as a whole: Peripheral blood was sampled at the time of initial diagnosis, prior to any treatment. To identify TCR V-J signatures that set the groups apart, the researchers used a discovery cohort of 100 patients, made up of around 42 with Graves' ophthalmopathy and some 55 with stable Graves' hyperthyroidism. An independent validation cohort of under 20 hyperthyroidism patients and approximately 16 patients who later progressed to ophthalmopathy tested prospective prediction of ophthalmopathy. The approximately 90 discovery patients were randomly split 7:3 into training and test sets. The study also compared thyroid tissue and blood T-cell repertoires from over 5 Graves' hyperthyroidism patients. After blood sampling, hyperthyroidism patients were treated with methimazole at a starting dose of 30 mg daily, and ophthalmopathy patients were treated with high-dose intravenous methylprednisolone. The paper reports TCR Vbeta CDR3 sequencing of some 140 peripheral blood samples: under 45 ophthalmopathy, fewer than 80 hyperthyroidism and approximately 17 progressor patients.

The TCR beta CDR3 regions were amplified from RNA transcripts. The first round of RT-PCR for the TCR CDR3 was performed with the HTBI primer set and the Qiagen OneStep RT-PCR kit. A second multiplex PCR round built the libraries, followed by size selection and purification. Paired-end sequencing of the libraries was performed with 100 bp reads on an Illumina HiSeq2000. For the original study's pipeline: SOAPnuke was used to process the raw data, removing reads that contained adapters or uncalled bases, had a mean Phred below 15, or lacked an exact match to the constant primer or identifier. High-quality paired reads were merged with COPE v1.2.5, and unique nucleotide sequences were defined as clonotypes. Clonotypes were aligned to IMGT TRBV, TRBD and TRBJ reference segments using MiTCR v1.1. The analysis included only V-J combinations with a frequency above 0.0001, which together covered 99.2% of the repertoires. A TCS score was defined as the ratio between F50 (clonal expansion) and ExV (chaos), using BLOSUM62-based TCRdist between CDR3 peptides within each V-J. Welch's t-statistics and random forest reduced 500 to 550 V-J features to 10 to 15, which were used in a naive Bayes classifier (R e1071). The public reads were quality trimmed at Q25 with fastp and then assembled into clones with MiXCR by TCRdb, keeping productive beta chains. Each entry merges the rows of one CDR3 protein and shows their most common DNA and genes. These V and J calls are TCRdb output, not the study's own analysis. The sample table contains about 410,000 distinct CDR3 sequences; only one count was recorded for 14% to 15% of them. Less than 15% of the sample is held by the ten biggest clonotypes.

This clonotype has ten or more counts. Its target antigen remains unknown. Base qualities are not provided; no much larger clone lies one nucleotide away. Ophthalmopathy patients had moderately to severely active disease, Clinical Activity Score of at least 3, NOSPECS grade of at least 4, and duration under 3 months. Exclusion was applied to patients with uncontrolled infections, other autoimmune diseases, pregnancy or lactation. Diagnoses relied on clinical symptoms, serum thyroxine and TRAb, thyroid ultrasound and orbital computed tomography. Ficoll-Paque density gradient centrifugation was used to isolate PBMCs from 10 ml of fresh peripheral blood. Total RNA was extracted with Trizol reagent, and quality was checked on an Agilent 2100 Bioanalyzer. The study at large found these results: Most expanded thyroid clonotypes (frequency above 0.001) were also detected in blood, suggesting blood repertoires may reflect thyroid immune responses. Sample size was not statistically predetermined, and blinding of investigators to group allocation was not performed. Ophthalmopathy was separated from stable hyperthyroidism by a 13 V-J signature model, with about 86% sensitivity and about 81% specificity obtained in cross-validation and 80%/75% obtained in testing. During validation, the model predicted progression to ophthalmopathy a median of approximately 6.5 months ahead of onset, with 70.59% sensitivity and 72.22% specificity.

Looking up the germline V gene yields CDR1 MNHNS and CDR2 SASEGT. Including cysteine and phenylalanine, the CDR3 has 14 amino acids. The retained sequence is limited to the CDR3, 42 bases, with the frame set at the first base. Deletion took 5 bases off V and 2 bases off J, with a span of 13 bases between the germline ends. The chain couples TRBV6-1 to TRBJ2-7, with the D gene not clear enough to name. The sample consisted of blood. The TCR sequence derives from a man aged 18-30 years with Graves' ophthalmopathy. The CDR3 protein is CASSFGRKAYEQYF. Here is the DNA: TGTGCCAGCAGTTTCGGCCGGAAGGCCTACGAGCAGTACTTC.